These 30 T cell receptor beta chains were sequenced from one sample in a study of response to subunit inactivated influenza vaccine. MiXCR was run by TCRdb on the RT-PCR reads, yielding one entry per CDR3 protein. The sample has around 520,000 distinct CDR3 sequences, 25% seen once. The sample in question was CD4+ T cells sorted from PBMCs, obtained more than 4 days after vaccination. The receptors originated from a man aged 45-65 years who received an inactivated influenza vaccine.

The table lists this clonotype with a few counts. The J gene is TRBJ2-7, the V gene TRBV28; 8 nucleotides agree with TRBD1. Germline loops: CDR1 MDHEN, CDR2 SYDVKM. The CDR3 covers 15 residues. Trimming took 4 bases from V and 0 from J; bases not matched to a gene: 5. The CDR3 DNA is TGTGCCAGCAGTTCGGACAGGGTGAGCTCCTACGAGCAGTACTTC. Translation: CASSSDRVSSYEQYF.

J is TRBJ2-5 and V is TRBV20-1, with a possible D match to TRBD1 (6 bases). Germline CDR1 DFQATT, CDR2 SNEGSKA (reference sequence). This CDR3 is built from 16 residues. V was pared by 0 bases and J by 2 bases, with 16 bases between. The CDR3, as DNA: TGCAGTGCTAGAGACATGACAAAAGGGGGACAAGAGACCCAGTACTTC. This codes for CSARDMTKGGQETQYF.

V and J are TRBV20-1 and TRBJ2-1; D is ambiguous. Trimming cost V 3 bases and J 7 bases, with 13 bases left between them. The CDR3 length is 13 residues. Germline loops: CDR1 DFQATT, CDR2 SNEGSKA (reference sequence). This CDR3 reads CSARWPGRNEQFF. Written as DNA, the CDR3 is TGCAGTGCTAGGTGGCCCGGGCGGAATGAGCAGTTCTTC.

V is TRBV6-2 or TRBV6-3 and J is TRBJ2-3; 7 nucleotides line up with TRBD2. This CDR3 has 14 residues. CDR1 is MNHEY and CDR2 is SVGEGT in the germline V gene. The V segment lost 1 base and the J segment 4 bases; nucleotides outside the gene matches: 2. The CDR3: CASSYFAGADTQYF. For the CDR3, the DNA is TGTGCCAGCAGTTACTTTGCGGGGGCAGATACGCAGTATTTT.

The rearrangement uses TRBV5-1 and TRBJ2-7; D remains unclear. Germline V CDR1 and CDR2: SGHRS, YFSETQ. V lost 4 bases and J 1 base, leaving 12 bases between the germline ends. This CDR3 region has 14 residues. In nucleotides, the CDR3 is TGCGCCAGCAGCCATGTGTTCAGGTCCTACGAGCAGTACTTC. Translating gives CASSHVFRSYEQYF. The whole variable domain, remainder taken from reference TRBV5-1 and TRBJ2-7, is KAGVTQTPRYLIKTRGQQVTLSCSPISGHRSVSWYQQTPGQGLQFLFEYFSETQRNKGNFPGRFSGRQFSNSRSEMNVSTLELGDSALYLCASSHVFRSYEQYFGPGTRLTVT.

The table lists this clonotype with a count of one. The gene calls are TRBV27 and TRBJ2-4, with D perhaps TRBD2 (6 bases). V was pared by 3 bases and J by 3 bases, with 12 bases between. The CDR3 totals 15 residues. CDR1 and CDR2 (germline): MNHEY, SMNVEV (reference sequence). This CDR3 reads CASSLSSVDKNIQYF. The CDR3 DNA follows: TGTGCCAGCAGTTTGTCTAGCGTAGACAAAAACATTCAGTACTTC.

V and J are TRBV20-1 and TRBJ2-2, with a weak D call TRBD1 (5 bases). This CDR3 has 16 residues. The V and J ends lost 0 bases and 1 base respectively, with 12 bases between them. CDR1 DFQATT and CDR2 SNEGSKA come from the germline V gene (reference sequence). CDR3 bases: TGCAGTGCTAGAGATTTGCTCCAGGGGAACACCGGGGAGCTGTTTTTT. This gives the protein CSARDLLQGNTGELFF.

The chain carries TRBV5-1 and TRBJ2-1; TRBD1 might be the D (5 bases). Germline V CDR1 and CDR2: SGHRS, YFSETQ. Trimming took off 3 bases at V and 1 base at J, with 11 bases between the two ends. The CDR3 runs to 15 residues. The CDR3 is CASSSQTASYNEQFF. The CDR3 coding sequence is TGCGCCAGCAGCTCCCAGACAGCATCCTACAATGAGCAGTTCTTC.

This sequence joins TRBV12-3 or TRBV12-4 and TRBJ1-1; D is unresolved. The CDR3 is made up of 15 amino acids. V was trimmed by 1 base and J by 5 bases, leaving 14 bases between them. As DNA, the CDR3 is TGTGCCAGCAGTTTAGTGTCCGGGGATTTGACTGAAGCTTTCTTT. It translates to CASSLVSGDLTEAFF.

This clonotype has more than one count but fewer than ten. The V gene is TRBV28, the J gene TRBJ2-6; D is uncertain. The length of the CDR3 is 13 residues. Germline CDR1 and CDR2: MDHEN and SYDVKM. V dropped 7 bases and J dropped 0 bases, with 4 bases sitting between them. Written as DNA, the CDR3 is TGTGCCAGCAAACACTCTGGGGCCAACGTCCTGACTTTC. This translates into CASKHSGANVLTF.

The gene calls are TRBV7-2 and TRBJ2-7; 10 bases agree with TRBD1. CDR3 length equals 16 residues. In germline, CDR1 is SGHTA, CDR2 FQGNSA. The junction had 13 bases not matched to a gene; V was cut back by 5 bases and J by 6 bases. The CDR3 protein is CASSPRQGAIIREQYF. The CDR3 nucleotides are TGTGCCAGCAGCCCGAGACAGGGGGCGATCATTCGCGAGCAGTACTTC.

V gene TRBV20-1 combines with J gene TRBJ2-3; D not resolved. Per germline, CDR1 DFQATT and CDR2 SNEGSKA (reference sequence). The ends were cut back, 3 bases at V and 5 bases at J, with 15 bases in the middle. This CDR3 has 14 residues. The CDR3 is CSASILQIRDTQYF. CDR3 DNA: TGCAGTGCTAGTATTCTCCAGATACGAGATACGCAGTATTTT.

This clonotype was counted between two and nine times. The rearrangement uses TRBV20-1 and TRBJ2-5; 10 bases match TRBD2. Germline CDR1 is DFQATT and CDR2 is SNEGSKA (reference sequence). The CDR3 loop spans 16 amino acids. V trimming: 6 bases; J trimming: 2 bases; junction bases outside the gene matches: 12. CDR3 in DNA: TGCAGTGCCGATGGAGAAACTAGCGGGGAGCAAGAGACCCAGTACTTC. It encodes CSADGETSGEQETQYF.

A single count supports this clonotype. The rearrangement uses TRBV20-1 and TRBJ2-7; D not certain. Germline CDR1 reads DFQATT; CDR2 reads SNEGSKA (reference sequence). The CDR3 is 15 residues long. Trimming left V 0 bases short and J 0 bases short, with 12 bases between. The CDR3 is CSARDPAGDSYEQYF. For the CDR3, the DNA is TGCAGTGCTAGAGACCCGGCTGGGGACTCCTACGAGCAGTACTTC.

The chain uses TRBV20-1 and TRBJ2-7, with 7 nucleotides matching TRBD1. The germline V gene encodes CDR1 DFQATT and CDR2 SNEGSKA (reference sequence). J gave up 5 bases and V 3 bases, and 7 bases lay outside the gene matches. CDR3 length: 13 amino acids. CDR3 region: CSARGRGSNEQYF. The CDR3 DNA reads as TGCAGTGCTAGGGGCAGGGGGTCGAACGAGCAGTACTTC.

The chain employs TRBV11-2 and TRBJ2-7; 8 bases match TRBD2. Germline loops: CDR1 SGHAT, CDR2 FQNNGV. There are 15 residues in the CDR3. Trimming removed 4 bases from V and 7 bases from J; junction bases left unmatched: 12. CDR3 protein: CASSSQRGHYWEQYF. The CDR3 DNA sequence: TGTGCCAGCAGCTCCCAGCGGGGGCACTATTGGGAGCAGTACTTC.

For the CDR3, the DNA is TGCGCCAGCAGCGTAAAAGGGACTAGCGGGTCCTACGAGCAGTACTTC. Translated: CASSVKGTSGSYEQYF. J is TRBJ2-7 and V is TRBV5-1; 12 bases are shared with TRBD2. The germline CDR1 and CDR2 sequences are SGHRS and YFSETQ. Trimming removed 4 bases from V and 1 base from J; junction bases left unmatched: 6. The CDR3 extends over 16 amino acids.

The chain carries TRBV20-1 and TRBJ2-7; 12 positions agree with TRBD2. V trimming: 2 bases; J trimming: 6 bases; junction bases outside the gene matches: 5. This CDR3 comprises 14 residues. Per germline, CDR1 DFQATT and CDR2 SNEGSKA (reference sequence). The CDR3, as DNA: TGCAGTGCTAGACTATCGGGACTAGCGGGCGAGCAGTACTTC. Its translation is CSARLSGLAGEQYF.

Remarks on this clonotype: One junction end disagrees with the germline gene, perhaps due to a read error. V gene TRBV6-2 or TRBV6-3 combines with J gene TRBJ2-1, with D maybe TRBD1 (5 bases). This CDR3 has 14 amino acids. CDR1 is MNHEY and CDR2 is SVGEGT in the germline V gene. Written as DNA, the CDR3 is TGTGCCAGCAGTTATTCGGACATCCTGAGTTCGCGGATCTTC. Amino acid sequence: CASSYSDILSSRIF.

This clonotype was seen a handful of times. The V and J genes are TRBV29-1 and TRBJ1-1, with D unclear. The length of the CDR3 is 16 residues. The germline CDR1 and CDR2 sequences are SQVTM and ANQGSEA. V was clipped by 2 bases and J by 2 bases, with 18 bases between them. CDR3: CSVENVGVKTNTEAFF. The CDR3 nucleotides read TGCAGCGTTGAAAACGTTGGTGTTAAAACAAACACTGAAGCTTTCTTT. Drawing the rest from reference TRBV29-1 and TRBJ1-1, the complete variable domain is SAVISQKPSRDICQRGTSLTIQCQVDSQVTMMFWYRQQPGQSLTLIATANQGSEATYESGFVIDKFPISRPNLTFSTLTVSNMSPEDSSIYLCSVENVGVKTNTEAFFGQGTRLTVV.

This clonotype occurred many times. V gene TRBV20-1 combines with J gene TRBJ2-2; D gene uncertain. Germline loops: CDR1 DFQATT, CDR2 SNEGSKA (reference sequence). The CDR3 runs to 14 residues. The germline V and J ends were trimmed by 6 bases and 2 bases, with 13 bases remaining between them. The CDR3 here is CSAQTQINTGELFF. The CDR3 DNA reads TGCAGTGCGCAAACCCAGATCAACACCGGGGAGCTGTTTTTT.

V usage is TRBV7-2 and J usage is TRBJ1-2; no definite D call. The CDR3 has 15 residues. V lost 10 bases and J 1 base, leaving 19 bases between the germline ends. Per germline, CDR1 SGHTA and CDR2 FQGNSA. CDR3 DNA: TGTGCCACCAGTAGCATCGGGCAGAGTAACTATGGCTACACCTTC. As protein: CATSSIGQSNYGYTF.

The chain links TRBV24-1 to TRBJ2-1, with D possibly being TRBD1 or TRBD2 (6 bases each). V lost 3 bases to trimming and J lost 7 bases, with 9 bases between them. Germline V gene lookup returns CDR1 KGHDR and CDR2 SFDVKD. The length of the CDR3 is 13 residues. Here the CDR3 reads CATSDGGRNEQFF. CDR3 sequence (DNA): TGTGCCACCAGTGATGGGGGGCGGAATGAGCAGTTCTTC.

In its sample, this clonotype was seen a few times. The chain links TRBV20-1 to TRBJ2-5; TRBD2 agrees at 14 bases. Germline loops: CDR1 DFQATT, CDR2 SNEGSKA (reference sequence). The CDR3 is made up of 16 amino acids. J was trimmed by 0 bases and V by 3 bases; bases with no gene match: 3. The DNA for the CDR3 is TGCAGTGCTAGGAGACTAGCGGGAGGGTACCAAGAGACCCAGTACTTC. As protein: CSARRLAGGYQETQYF.

V and J are TRBV20-1 and TRBJ2-6; no firm D call. The CDR3 length is 15 residues. Trimming cost V 0 bases and J 4 bases, with 10 bases left between them. CDR1 is DFQATT and CDR2 is SNEGSKA in the germline V gene (reference sequence). CDR3 sequence reads: CSARDPVRGANVLTF. For the CDR3, the DNA is TGCAGTGCTAGAGATCCGGTCCGGGGGGCCAACGTCCTGACTTTC.

This chain connects TRBV20-1 to TRBJ1-1; 7 bases map to TRBD1. With V trimmed by 1 base and J by 14 bases, 13 bases remained unmatched. This CDR3 region has 13 residues. Germline CDR1 reads DFQATT; CDR2 reads SNEGSKA (reference sequence). The CDR3 reads CSARARGTEMGFF. CDR3 DNA: TGCAGTGCTAGAGCCAGGGGGACGGAGATGGGATTCTTT.

The rearrangement joins TRBV7-6 to TRBJ2-1; TRBD2 aligns across 8 bases. V shed 3 bases and J 4 bases; nucleotides not matched to a gene: 14. Germline assignment: CDR1 SGHVS and CDR2 FNYEAQ. The CDR3 is made up of 18 amino acids. CDR3 sequence: CASSFRPRGAGRYNEQFF. The CDR3, as DNA: TGTGCCAGCAGCTTTCGGCCGCGGGGGGCCGGACGATACAATGAGCAGTTCTTC.

This clonotype showed up just a few times. The chain recombines TRBV25-1 with TRBJ2-7; 10 bases line up with TRBD2. Germline V gene sequence: CDR1 MGHDK, CDR2 SYGVNS. Trimming removed 4 bases from V and 6 bases from J; junction bases left unmatched: 9. The CDR3 spans 15 residues. CDR3 in DNA: TGTGCCAGCAGTGGGTCAGCGGGAGGGCCCTCCGAGCAGTACTTC. Protein product: CASSGSAGGPSEQYF.

This clonotype was counted only a few times. The chain has TRBV10-3 and TRBJ1-2; tentative D call: TRBD1 (6 bases). The CDR3 is 13 amino acids. In germline, CDR1 is ENHRY, CDR2 SYGVKD. Trimming pared 8 bases from V and 4 bases from J, leaving 14 bases between. CDR3 loop: CAISGALAYGYTF. Written as DNA, the CDR3 is TGTGCCATCTCGGGGGCTCTAGCCTATGGCTACACCTTC.

The chain joins TRBV20-1 to TRBJ1-2; 7 nucleotides align to TRBD1. The CDR3 runs 12 residues. Per the germline V gene, CDR1 is DFQATT and CDR2 is SNEGSKA (reference sequence). The V and J ends lost 6 bases and 5 bases, in that order; junction bases with no gene match: 6. The CDR3 here is CSARTGGYGYTF. DNA of the CDR3: TGCAGTGCAAGGACAGGAGGGTATGGCTACACCTTC.